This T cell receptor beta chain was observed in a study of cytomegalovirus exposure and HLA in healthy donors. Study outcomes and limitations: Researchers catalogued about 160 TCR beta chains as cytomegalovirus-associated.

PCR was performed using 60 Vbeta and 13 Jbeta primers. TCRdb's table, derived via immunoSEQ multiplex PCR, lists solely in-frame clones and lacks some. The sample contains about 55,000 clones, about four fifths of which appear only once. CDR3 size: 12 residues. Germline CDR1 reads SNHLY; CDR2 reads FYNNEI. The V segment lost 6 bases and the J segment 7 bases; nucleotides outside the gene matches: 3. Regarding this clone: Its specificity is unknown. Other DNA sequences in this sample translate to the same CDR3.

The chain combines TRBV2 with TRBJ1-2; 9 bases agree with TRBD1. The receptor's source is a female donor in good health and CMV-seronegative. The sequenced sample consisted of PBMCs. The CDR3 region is CASRQGAGGYTF. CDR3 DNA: TGTGCCAGCAGACAGGGGGCGGGTGGCTACACCTTC.